A single sample gave rise to the 15 T cell receptor beta chains below, sequenced in a study of response to subunit inactivated influenza vaccine. Each CDR3 protein gets one entry after TCRdb re-called the RT-PCR reads with MiXCR. The sample consists of hundreds of thousands of distinct CDR3 sequences, under 9% of them appearing once. Sequenced material: PBMCs from blood, taken roughly 24 months after vaccination. These receptors were collected from a man aged 50 to 69 who received an inactivated influenza vaccine.

This rearrangement joins TRBV9 to TRBJ1-5; a possible D gene is TRBD1 (5 bases). Germline CDR1 is SGDLS and CDR2 is YYNGEE. The CDR3 has 15 residues. Trimming left V 0 bases short and J 7 bases short, with 14 bases between. This CDR3 is CASSVDGRVGQPQHF. The DNA for the CDR3 is TGTGCCAGCAGCGTAGATGGCAGGGTGGGACAGCCCCAGCATTTT.

Many counts were recorded for this clonotype. The chain is built from TRBV12-3 or TRBV12-4 and TRBJ2-2; the match to TRBD1 covers 10 bases. V dropped 6 bases and J dropped 6; count of bases not matched to a gene: 4. CDR3 size: 14 residues. The CDR3 DNA is TGTGCCAGCAGCCGCGGGACAGGGGCCGGGGAGCTGTTTTTT. It encodes CASSRGTGAGELFF.

This clonotype occurred many times. In DNA, the CDR3 is TGTGCCAGCAGCTTAGCCCCTAGCGGGGGGGGCACAGATACGCAGTATTTT. It yields the protein CASSLAPSGGGTDTQYF. The chain carries TRBV7-2 and TRBJ2-3; 12 nucleotides align to TRBD2. This CDR3 region has 17 residues. Germline-derived CDR1 and CDR2 are SGHTA and FQGNSA. Germline trimming cut 0 bases from V and 1 base from J; bases unmatched to any gene: 2.

This clonotype was seen repeatedly, ten times or more. This chain connects TRBV7-2 to TRBJ2-7, with 7 bases fitting TRBD2. The CDR3 runs 13 residues. The germline V gene has CDR1 SGHTA and CDR2 FQGNSA. Losses at the gene ends were 4 bases for V and 7 bases for J; bases not matched to a gene: 7. CDR3 sequence reads: CASSSGTKAEQYF. The CDR3 DNA reads as TGTGCCAGCAGCTCCGGGACTAAAGCAGAGCAGTACTTC. The full variable domain, with the rest looked up from reference TRBV7-2 and TRBJ2-7, is GAGVSQSPSNKVTEKGKDVELRCDPISGHTALYWYRQSLGQGLEFLIYFQGNSAPDKSGLPSDRFSAERTGGSVSTLTIQRTQQEDSAVYLCASSSGTKAEQYFGPGTRLTVT.

The V and J genes are TRBV5-1 and TRBJ1-1, with D uncertain. There are 14 residues in the CDR3. Trimming stripped 4 bases from V and 1 base from J, with 11 bases between. CDR1 SGHRS and CDR2 YFSETQ come from the germline V gene. DNA for the CDR3: TGCGCCAGCAGCAAGGACGATTGGAACACTGAAGCTTTCTTT. Protein: CASSKDDWNTEAFF.

This clonotype was seen at least ten times. This CDR3 is CASRHLGTEAFF. CDR3 nucleotides: TGTGCCAGCAGACATCTGGGGACTGAAGCTTTCTTT. The gene calls are TRBV14 and TRBJ1-1; D unresolved. Trimming took off 6 bases at V and 5 bases at J, with 10 bases between the two ends. CDR1 is SGHDN and CDR2 is FVKESK in the germline V gene. This CDR3 is built from 12 residues.

Note on this clonotype: A much larger clone lies one base from this, so it may be a read error. As the CDR3 is not closed by the conserved phenylalanine or tryptophan, this likely results from a read error. V gene TRBV12-3 or TRBV12-4 combines with J gene TRBJ1-4; 7 bases fit TRBD1. The junction had 8 bases not matched to a gene; V was cut back by 4 bases and J by 9 bases. The CDR3 runs to 14 residues. The CDR3: CASSYDRARKKLFS. The CDR3 bases are TGTGCCAGCAGTTACGACAGGGCCAGAAAAAAACTGTTTTCT.

This clonotype has a count of ten or more. This chain links TRBV30 with TRBJ1-5; the D gene is possibly TRBD1 (5 bases). The V gene lost 3 bases and the J gene lost 0 bases, with 12 bases spanning the gap. Germline V lookup: CDR1 GTSNPN, CDR2 SVGIG (reference sequence). CDR3 size: 15 residues. The CDR3 nucleotides are TGTGCCTGGAGCCCCGGACATCTTAGCAATCAGCCCCAGCATTTT. This encodes CAWSPGHLSNQPQHF.

This clonotype was recorded many times. This chain joins TRBV12-3 or TRBV12-4 and TRBJ2-1; the D is unclear. The CDR3 extends over 13 amino acids. The V gene lost 8 bases and the J gene lost 1 base, with 9 bases spanning the gap. As DNA, the CDR3 is TGTGCCAGCGGGAAGGTATCCTACAATGAGCAGTTCTTC. Translated: CASGKVSYNEQFF.

This clonotype has a count of ten or more. V usage is TRBV20-1 and J usage is TRBJ2-5, with a tentative D call TRBD1 (6 bases). V dropped 0 bases and J dropped 5 bases, with 13 bases sitting between them. CDR1 and CDR2 (germline): DFQATT, SNEGSKA (reference sequence). This CDR3 has 14 amino acids. The chain's CDR3 is CSARDVSRGETQYF. CDR3 nucleotides: TGCAGTGCTAGAGATGTGTCCAGGGGTGAGACCCAGTACTTC.

The chain recombines TRBV30 with TRBJ2-1; 7 bases align to TRBD2. V shed 5 bases and J 9 bases; nucleotides not matched to a gene: 7. Per germline, CDR1 GTSNPN and CDR2 SVGIG (reference sequence). The CDR3 extends over 12 amino acids. The DNA for the CDR3 is TGTGCCTGGGCCGGGGACTATAGTGAGCAGTTCTTC. Amino acid sequence: CAWAGDYSEQFF.

This clonotype has at least ten counts. The chain employs TRBV29-1 and TRBJ1-3; D possibly corresponds to TRBD1 (5 bases). The CDR3 consists of 14 residues. The V and J ends lost 7 bases and 3 bases respectively, with 16 bases between them. Looked up from germline, CDR1 is SQVTM and CDR2 is ANQGSEA. The CDR3 region has the DNA TGCAGCGCGGAAATTGGGGCCGGTGGAAACACCATATATTTT. Translation: CSAEIGAGGNTIYF.

This sequence joins TRBV4-2 and TRBJ1-3; no firm D call. The germline V gene encodes CDR1 LGHNA and CDR2 YNFKEQ. This CDR3 has 16 amino acids. Trimming shortened V by 0 bases and J by 0 bases, and 9 bases separated the two germline ends. CDR3 DNA sequence: TGTGCCAGCAGCCAAGATGGGCCCCTCTCTGGAAACACCATATATTTT. It is translated as CASSQDGPLSGNTIYF.

This chain uses TRBV29-1 with TRBJ2-1; 14 positions match TRBD2. This CDR3 region has 16 residues. V shed 7 bases, J shed 2 bases, and the junction held 7 bases outside the gene matches. Germline V gene lookup returns CDR1 SQVTM and CDR2 ANQGSEA. The CDR3 protein is CSAIGLAGGTYNEQFF. In DNA, the CDR3 is TGCAGCGCCATCGGACTAGCGGGAGGTACCTACAATGAGCAGTTCTTC.

The chain recombines TRBV3-1 with TRBJ2-3, with D unresolved. The germline V gene has CDR1 LGHDT and CDR2 YNNKEL (reference sequence). This CDR3 spans 15 amino acids. The V end was cut by 5 bases, the J end by 0 bases, with 12 bases between. The CDR3 sequence: CASSFSTDSTDTQYF. DNA of the CDR3: TGTGCCAGCAGCTTCTCAACAGATAGCACAGATACGCAGTATTTT.